The rows below give T cell receptor beta chains drawn from one sample of a study of patients and donors after allogeneic stem cell transplantation. One entry per CDR3 protein results from TCRdb running MiXCR on the RT-PCR reads. The table lists fewer than 200,000 distinct CDR3 sequences, about 29% of them singletons. The sample comprised blood, either unsorted or a sorted T cell fraction (not recorded which). These receptors all come from a human donor who was either an allogeneic HSCT recipient or a stem cell or donor lymphocyte infusion donor (not recorded which). It is not recorded whose cells these are; they may come from a transplant donor. Each CDR3 is given with its conserved first and last residue. The D gene is left open where the match is weak. Rows give clone size only sometimes, using once, few, many, or a class for an expanded clone.

j_gene	v_gene	abundance	d_gene	CDR3aa	CDR3nt
TRBJ1-2	TRBV28	many	TRBD1	CASSPRDRADYGYTF	TGTGCCAGCAGTCCTCGGGACAGGGCGGACTATGGCTACACCTTC
TRBJ2-1	TRBV7-9	-	-	CASTLGRNEQFF	TGTGCCAGCACCCTCGGACGCAATGAGCAGTTCTTC
TRBJ1-2	TRBV10-3	few	TRBD1	CAISDTGGGYGYTF	TGTGCCATCAGTGATACAGGGGGCGGCTATGGCTACACCTTC
TRBJ2-4	TRBV12-3/TRBV12-4	few	-	CASGSSARLVIQYF	TGTGCCAGCGGCTCCAGCGCTAGATTGGTCATTCAGTACTTC
TRBJ1-1	TRBV18	few	-	CASSPRAGPENTEAFF	TGTGCCAGCTCCCCCCGGGCAGGGCCGGAGAACACTGAAGCTTTCTTT
TRBJ2-4	TRBV28	-	TRBD1	CASSFQPGTGLNIQYF	TGTGCCAGCAGTTTCCAACCCGGGACAGGACTAAACATTCAGTACTTC
TRBJ2-5	TRBV5-1	-	-	CASRQPRQETQYF	TGCGCCAGCAGACAGCCTCGTCAAGAGACCCAGTACTTC
TRBJ2-1	TRBV6-5	many	-	CASSSAYNEQFF	TGTGCCAGCAGTTCTGCCTACAATGAGCAGTTCTTC
TRBJ1-5	TRBV10-3	few	-	CAIGDGRVDNQPQHF	TGTGCCATCGGGGACGGCAGGGTGGACAATCAGCCCCAGCATTTT
TRBJ1-6	TRBV20-1	-	-	CSARAQNNSPLHF	TGCAGTGCTAGGGCCCAAAATAATTCACCCCTCCACTTT
TRBJ2-1	TRBV12-3/TRBV12-4	few	TRBD1	CASIRADRANEQFF	TGTGCCAGCATCAGGGCGGACAGGGCGAATGAGCAGTTCTTC
TRBJ2-3	TRBV5-1	-	-	CASSSPVDTQYF	TGCGCCAGCAGCTCCCCGGTAGATACGCAGTATTTT
TRBJ1-4	TRBV7-9	few	TRBD1	CASSAGQGTNEKLFF	TGTGCCAGCAGCGCCGGACAGGGGACTAATGAAAAACTGTTTTTT
TRBJ2-3	TRBV5-1	-	-	CASSEKRIANTDTQYF	TGCGCCAGCAGCGAGAAGCGGATAGCTAACACAGATACGCAGTATTTT
TRBJ2-5	TRBV27	-	TRBD2	CASSLYPSGQETQYF	TGTGCCAGCAGTTTATATCCTAGCGGCCAAGAGACCCAGTACTTC
TRBJ2-7	TRBV4-1	-	-	CASRGAYEQYF	TGCGCCAGCAGGGGGGCCTACGAGCAGTACTTC
TRBJ1-1	TRBV18	-	-	CASSPPRAGAEAFF	TGTGCCAGCTCACCACCAAGGGCCGGCGCTGAAGCTTTCTTT
TRBJ2-3	TRBV9	-	-	CASSLQGSTDTQYF	TGTGCCAGCAGTTTACAGGGTTCCACAGATACGCAGTATTTT
TRBJ2-5	TRBV10-3	-	-	CAISRREQETQYF	TGTGCCATCAGTCGGAGAGAACAAGAGACCCAGTACTTC
TRBJ2-1	TRBV5-1	few	TRBD1	CASSARTGGYNEQFF	TGCGCCAGCAGCGCGAGGACAGGCGGCTACAATGAGCAGTTCTTC
TRBJ1-2	TRBV7-2	few	-	CASSSPPAAYYGYTF	TGTGCCAGCAGCTCCCCCCCCGCTGCGTACTATGGCTACACCTTC
TRBJ1-3	TRBV20-1	-	-	CSARKQHSGNTIYF	TGCAGTGCTAGAAAACAGCACTCTGGAAACACCATATATTTT
TRBJ2-7	TRBV20-1	-	TRBD2	CSAPLAGAPYEQYF	TGCAGTGCGCCGCTAGCGGGAGCTCCCTACGAGCAGTACTTC
TRBJ2-7	TRBV7-9	-	-	CASSLTGRSYEQYF	TGTGCCAGCAGCTTAACCGGCCGCTCCTACGAGCAGTACTTC
TRBJ1-5	TRBV7-2	few	-	CASSPLNSNQPQHF	TGTGCCAGCAGCCCACTAAATAGCAATCAGCCCCAGCATTTT